This T cell receptor beta chain was found in a study of naive and memory T cell subsets. Germline V gives CDR1 KGHDR, CDR2 SFDVKD. V lost 0 bases and J lost 5, with 7 bases in between. CDR3 length: 14 residues. As concerns this clonotype: Its specificity is not known.

Two oligonucleotides, mixed equimolar, formed the beta constant-region primer covering TRBC1 and TRBC2. Ligated cDNA was amplified by four rounds of PCR with nested alpha and beta constant-region primers and SP2. The cDNA 3' end received a ligated single-stranded oligonucleotide carrying the SP2 primer and a 12-nucleotide UMI. One entry per CDR3 protein, called by TCRdb with MiXCR from the UMI-ligation and nested PCR reads. The sample contains roughly 97,000 distinct CDR3 sequences, roughly 14% of which appear only once. Study-level findings and limits: Clonotypes here are unpaired alpha or beta chain sequences. RNA-based TCR counts may shift with T cell activation and differentiation. The power law exponent of TCR abundance differed between naive and memory cells. Naive repertoires, especially CD8, held a few larger clonotypes, possibly memory cells re-expressing CD45RA.

The chain is built from TRBV24-1 and TRBJ2-1; no reliable D call. The receptor was isolated from a human donor in good health. What was sequenced was naive CD8+ T cells from blood. The CDR3 nucleotides are TGTGCCACCAGTGATTTGAAAGGGAACAATGAGCAGTTCTTC. This translates into CATSDLKGNNEQFF.